What follows are 9 T cell receptor delta chains derived from one specimen sequenced in a study of γδ T cells in repeated Plasmodium falciparum infection (dated by TCRdb to 2020 to 2023). Library generation was performed with multiplex PCR. The sequencer listed for this sample is Illumina MiSeq. In TCRdb, clones were called once more from the public reads by CATT, and rows of identical DNA were later combined. Across this sample there are around 50,000 delta-chain clones, with 1.7% seen only once. Over 14% of the sample rests with the top ten. Vgamma9/Vdelta2+ and Vdelta2-negative gammadelta T cell populations were flow-sorted from peripheral blood mononuclear cells for bulk TCR repertoire analysis. Sequences were obtained from gamma-delta T cells from blood. The receptors shown here come from a pool of human donors (malaria-infected and uninfected, not separated).

Many counts were recorded for this clone. A read error is possible here, since a much larger clone lies one base away. The CDR3 protein is CALGAPRGRWGLFIFPLFF. CDR3 nucleotides: TGTGCTCTCGGGGCCCCTCGGGGGCGATGGGGGCTATTTATATTCCCACTCTTCTTT. The V call is TRDV1, the J call TRDJ2; maybe TRDD3 (6 bases). The J gene, missing from TCRdb, was assigned here through DNA to germline matching. The germline gives CDR1 TSWWSYY, CDR2 QGS. The CDR3 is 19 amino acids.

A remark on this clone: TCRdb assigns this DNA the protein of a much larger clone, which departs from its translation at residue 17; this likely reflects a read error, and the protein shown comes from translating the DNA. The genes are TRDV1 and TRDJ1; 10 bases fit TRDD3. TCRdb supplies no J gene; here it was assigned by aligning the nucleotide sequence to germline. This CDR3 region has 21 residues. The V gene's germline CDR1 is TSWWSYY and CDR2 QGS. The CDR3 is CALRELGPTELLGDWCGKLIF. The CDR3 nucleotides are TGTGCTCTTAGGGAACTCGGTCCTACAGAGCTACTGGGGGATTGGTGCGGTAAACTCATCTTT.

On this clone: It differs at one base from a far larger clone, so likely a read error. This specimen includes other DNA sequences encoding the same CDR3. The V call is TRDV3, the J call TRDJ1, with TRDD3 matching over 9 bases. The CDR3 covers 20 residues. J lost 1 base, V lost 1 base, and 22 bases had no gene match. Germline values: CDR1 TVYSNPD, CDR2 GDNSRS (reference sequence). CDR3 region: CAFIFSTELGDPGATDKLIF. The CDR3 nucleotides read TGTGCCTTTATTTTCTCTACGGAACTGGGGGACCCAGGGGCCACCGATAAACTCATCTTT.

Worth noting for this clone: TCRdb assigns this DNA the protein of a much larger clone, which departs from its translation at residue 16; this likely reflects a read error, and the protein shown comes from translating the DNA. The J gene is TRDJ1, the V gene TRDV1; either TRDD2 or TRDD3 may supply D (6 bases each). Matching the DNA to germline supplied the J gene, which TCRdb does not give. CDR1 and CDR2 (germline): TSWWSYY, QGS. The CDR3 consists of 25 residues. Trimming cost V 3 bases and J 2 bases, with 43 bases left between them. As DNA, the CDR3 is TGTGCTCTTGGGGACTCTCCTACAACGGAACCCCAACCCCGTACTAGGGGATTACCAACCGATAAACTCATCTTT. Translated: CALGDSPTTEPQPRTRGLPTDKLIF.

This clone was seen a handful of times. TCRdb's protein for this DNA is that of a much larger clone and differs from the translation at residue 17, likely a read error; the protein shown is the DNA translation. This rearrangement joins TRDV2 to TRDJ3; 13 bases line up with TRDD3. The germline CDR1 and CDR2 sequences are GEAIGNYY and EKD. This CDR3 spans 20 amino acids. CDR3 sequence (DNA): TGTGCCTGTGACTCTGTACTGGGGGATACGCTCGCATGGGACACCCGACGGATGTTTTTC. Encoded protein: CACDSVLGDTLAWDTRRMFF.

As concerns this clone: This is likely an artifact of a read error, given a far larger clone one base away. This specimen includes other DNA sequences encoding the same CDR3. V is TRDV1 and J is TRDJ1; TRDD2 aligns across 9 bases. V lost 4 bases, J lost 0 bases, and 21 bases stayed unmatched. There are 21 residues in the CDR3. CDR1 and CDR2 from the germline V gene are TSWWSYY and QGS. CDR3 sequence: CALGGFAFLRFTGDYTDKLIF. DNA of the CDR3: TGTGCTCTTGGGGGGTTCGCCTTCCTACGGTTTACTGGGGACTACACCGATAAACTCATCTTT.

Relative to its sample, this clone is medium-sized (0.01 to 0.1%). The chain employs TRDV1 and TRDJ1; TRDD3 might be the D (5 bases). Per germline, CDR1 TSWWSYY and CDR2 QGS. The CDR3 runs 24 residues. Trimming took 1 base from V and 5 from J, leaving 41 bases between them. The CDR3 DNA is TGTGCTCTTGGGGAACGTATGGGCAACATACGCGGGGTCTGTAATCCGAACGCGTCTGATAAACTCATCTTT. Its protein is CALGERMGNIRGVCNPNASDKLIF.

This clone was found many times. TCRdb's protein for this DNA is that of a much larger clone and differs from the translation at residue 6, likely a read error; the protein shown is the DNA translation. The chain has TRDV1 and TRDJ1; D not resolved. Germline CDR1 TSWWSYY, CDR2 QGS. CDR3 length: 14 residues. Trimming removed 2 bases from V and 0 bases from J, with 7 bases in between. CDR3 loop: CALGESVYTDKLIF. CDR3 nucleotides: TGTGCTCTTGGGGAATCTGTGTACACCGATAAACTCATCTTT.

In this sample, this clone turned up a few times. TCRdb lists the protein of a much larger clone for this DNA, which differs at residue 5, so this is likely a read error; the protein given here is translated from the DNA itself. The chain employs TRDV2 and TRDJ1; 7 nucleotides align to TRDD3. Trimming removed 3 bases from V and 0 bases from J; junction bases left unmatched: 15. Per germline, CDR1 GEAIGNYY and CDR2 EKD. The CDR3 totals 18 residues. The CDR3 spells CACDSLGLLGTHTDKLIF. CDR3 DNA sequence: TGTGCCTGTGACTCCCTGGGTTTACTGGGGACGCACACCGATAAACTCATCTTT.